Listed below are T cell receptor beta chains from one sample, sequenced in a study of blood T cell repertoires in COVID-19. Some clones are missing from TCRdb's copy, which holds only in-frame ones; the method was immunoSEQ multiplex PCR. The repertoire consists of some 360,000 clones, with more than 70% occurring once and the leading ten covering just over 1%. Sequences were obtained from PBMCs or T cells enriched from blood (not recorded which). These receptors were obtained from a woman in her twenties or thirties who had been exposed to COVID-19. Each CDR3 is given with its conserved first and last residue. D genes are given only for firm matches. Size tells how often a clone was seen (once, few, many) or the class of an expanded clone, and some rows leave it out.

size	V	J	D	length	CDR3	DNA
once	TRBV25-1	TRBJ2-7	TRBD1	14	CASSDRDRGYEQYF	TGTGCCAGCAGTGACCGGGACAGGGGTTACGAGCAGTACTTC
once	TRBV28	TRBJ2-2	TRBD1	16	CASSLFGTGHTGELFF	TGTGCCAGCAGTTTATTTGGGACAGGCCACACCGGGGAGCTGTTTTTT
.	TRBV6-2/TRBV6-3	TRBJ1-5	.	14	CASSREVSNQPQHF	TGTGCCAGCAGCAGGGAGGTAAGCAATCAGCCCCAGCATTTT
.	TRBV25-1	TRBJ2-6	.	13	CASCLAGANVLTF	TGTGCCAGCTGCTTAGCTGGGGCCAACGTCCTGACTTTC
.	TRBV7-9	TRBJ2-7	.	12	CASSPGDYEQYF	TGTGCCAGCAGCCCGGGGGACTACGAGCAGTACTTC
.	TRBV19	TRBJ1-2	TRBD1	16	CASSIAPGQGVDGYTF	TGTGCCAGTAGTATAGCACCGGGACAGGGTGTTGATGGCTACACCTTC
.	TRBV18	TRBJ2-5	.	13	CASSPRQSETQYF	TGTGCCAGCTCACCACGGCAGTCTGAGACCCAGTACTTC
.	TRBV5-1	TRBJ2-7	TRBD1	15	CASSPGTGGSYEQYF	TGCGCCAGCAGCCCCGGGACAGGGGGCTCCTACGAGCAGTACTTC
.	TRBV5-8	TRBJ1-5	.	17	CASSQEGGLWSNQPQHF	TGTGCCAGCAGCCAGGAGGGGGGGTTGTGGAGCAATCAGCCCCAGCATTTT
once	TRBV9	TRBJ1-2	.	13	CALGEGPGRGYTF	TGTGCCCTGGGGGAGGGCCCCGGGCGAGGCTACACCTTC
.	TRBV7-9	TRBJ2-5	TRBD2	15	CASSSGTSREETQYF	TGTGCCAGCAGCTCTGGGACTAGCCGGGAGGAGACCCAGTACTTC
.	TRBV27	TRBJ2-1	.	18	CASSSRPPAASSYNEQFF	TGTGCCAGCAGTTCACGCCCCCCCGCGGCAAGCTCCTACAATGAGCAGTTCTTC